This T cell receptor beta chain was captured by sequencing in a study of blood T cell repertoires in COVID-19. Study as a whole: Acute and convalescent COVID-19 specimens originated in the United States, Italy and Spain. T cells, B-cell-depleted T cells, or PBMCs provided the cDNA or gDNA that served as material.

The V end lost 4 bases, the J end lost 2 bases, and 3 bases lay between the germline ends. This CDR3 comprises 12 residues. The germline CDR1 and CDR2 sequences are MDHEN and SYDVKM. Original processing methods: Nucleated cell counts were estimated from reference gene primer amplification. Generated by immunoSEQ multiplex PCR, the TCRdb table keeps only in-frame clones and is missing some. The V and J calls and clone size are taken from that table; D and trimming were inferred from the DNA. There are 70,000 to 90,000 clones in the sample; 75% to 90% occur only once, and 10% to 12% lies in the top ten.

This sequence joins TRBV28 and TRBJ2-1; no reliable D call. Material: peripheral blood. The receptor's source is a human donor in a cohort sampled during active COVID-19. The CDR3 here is CASSSAYNEQFF. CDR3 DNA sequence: TGTGCCAGCAGTTCGGCCTACAATGAGCAGTTCTTC.